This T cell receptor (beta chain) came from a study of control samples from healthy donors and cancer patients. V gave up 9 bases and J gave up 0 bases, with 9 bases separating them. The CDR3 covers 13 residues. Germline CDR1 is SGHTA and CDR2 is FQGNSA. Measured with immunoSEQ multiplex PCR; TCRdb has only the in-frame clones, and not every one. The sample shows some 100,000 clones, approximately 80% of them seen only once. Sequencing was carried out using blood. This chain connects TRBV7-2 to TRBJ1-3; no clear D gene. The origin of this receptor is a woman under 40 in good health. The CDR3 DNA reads TGTGCCAGTAGAGAAATCTCTGGAAACACCATATATTTT. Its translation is CASREISGNTIYF.